This TCR beta chain stems from a study of control samples from healthy donors and cancer patients. Clones were sequenced by immunoSEQ multiplex PCR, and TCRdb holds only the in-frame ones, with some missing. The table shows about 150,000 clones, with 80% to 95% occurring only once. CDR3 length equals 13 residues. Trimming at V came to 6 bases and at J to 4 bases, leaving 5 bases not matched to a gene. The V gene is TRBV12-3 or TRBV12-4, the J gene TRBJ1-1, with 7 bases fitting TRBD1. The sample taken for sequencing was blood. This TCR was sampled from a young man in good health. CDR3 protein: CASSNYRGTEAFF. The CDR3 DNA reads TGTGCCAGCAGCAATTACAGGGGCACTGAAGCTTTCTTT.